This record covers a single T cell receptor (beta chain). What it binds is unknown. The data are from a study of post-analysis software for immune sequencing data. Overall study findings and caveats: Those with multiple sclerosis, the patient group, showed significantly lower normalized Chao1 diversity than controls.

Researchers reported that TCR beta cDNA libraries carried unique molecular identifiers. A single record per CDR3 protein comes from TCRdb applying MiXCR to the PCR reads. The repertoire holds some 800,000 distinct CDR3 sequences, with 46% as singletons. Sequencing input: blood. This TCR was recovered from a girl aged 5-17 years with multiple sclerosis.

The CDR3 DNA sequence: TGCGCCAGCAGCTTGGGAGGACTAGCGAGAGCAACCAATGAGCAGTTCTTC. Its translation: CASSLGGLARATNEQFF. The V call is TRBV5-1, the J call TRBJ2-1, with 9 bases matching TRBD2. Per germline, CDR1 SGHRS and CDR2 YFSETQ. This CDR3 has 17 residues. V lost 0 bases and J lost 6; bases outside the gene matches: 10.